These 8 T cell receptor beta chains were sequenced from one sample in a study of human T cells and chemical hapten exposure. TCRdb reprocessed the RACE reads via MiXCR and lists one record per CDR3 protein. This sample has roughly 40,000 distinct CDR3 sequences, with around 11% found just once. Time point: pre-sensitization, week 0. Treatment indicated: therapeutic diphenylcyclopropenone sensitization with weekly scalp DPC. The material sequenced was whole blood, taken in connection with sensitization to the hapten diphenylcyclopropenone (DPC). The source is a woman younger than 45 with alopecia areata. Some clones in this sample may be carry-over from other donors' samples.

This clonotype was recorded many times. This chain uses TRBV27 with TRBJ2-5, with 11 bases identical to TRBD2. V dropped 6 bases and J dropped 2; count of bases not matched to a gene: 2. This CDR3 region has 14 residues. Germline V CDR1 and CDR2: MNHEY, SMNVEV (reference sequence). CDR3 amino acids: CASRLAGGQETQYF. Here the CDR3 DNA reads TGTGCCAGCAGATTAGCGGGAGGGCAAGAGACCCAGTACTTC.

This chain uses TRBV5-1 with TRBJ2-5; 10 nucleotides match TRBD2. This CDR3 has 14 amino acids. Losses at the gene ends were 5 bases for V and 4 bases for J; bases not matched to a gene: 5. CDR1 is SGHRS, CDR2 YFSETQ, per germline. This CDR3 reads CASSLAGGPETQYF. CDR3 in DNA: TGCGCCAGCAGTTTAGCGGGAGGACCAGAGACCCAGTACTTC.

This clonotype was counted at least ten times. This rearrangement joins TRBV11-1 to TRBJ2-7; no clear D. This CDR3 is 15 amino acids long. Germline V CDR1 and CDR2: SGHAT, FQDESV (reference sequence). V lost 3 bases and J lost 5, with 17 bases in between. In DNA, the CDR3 is TGTGCCAGCAGCTTGTTAGAAGGAGAAGGTGACGAGCAGTACTTC. Encoded protein: CASSLLEGEGDEQYF.

The rearrangement uses TRBV9 and TRBJ2-3; the D is unclear. V shed 4 bases and J shed 1 base, with 7 bases lying between them. Per germline, CDR1 SGDLS and CDR2 YYNGEE. The CDR3 covers 13 residues. This CDR3 reads CASSKAGTDTQYF. DNA of the CDR3: TGTGCCAGCAGCAAAGCAGGCACAGATACGCAGTATTTT.

This clonotype was recorded many times. The chain carries TRBV29-1 and TRBJ1-2, with D perhaps matching TRBD1 (6 bases). With 7 bases removed from V and 6 bases from J, the gap between germline ends came to 18 bases. Germline CDR1 reads SQVTM; CDR2 reads ANQGSEA. This CDR3 region has 13 residues. The CDR3 spells CSGVDRDPNGYTF. CDR3 nucleotide sequence: TGCAGCGGGGTGGACAGAGACCCCAATGGCTACACCTTC. Using reference TRBV29-1 and TRBJ1-2 for the parts outside the CDR3, the full variable domain is SAVISQKPSRDICQRGTSLTIQCQVDSQVTMMFWYRQQPGQSLTLIATANQGSEATYESGFVIDKFPISRPNLTFSTLTVSNMSPEDSSIYLCSGVDRDPNGYTFGSGTRLTVV.

The sample holds a few counts of this clonotype. V is TRBV11-3 and J is TRBJ2-2; D perhaps matches TRBD1 (6 bases). Germline V gene data show CDR1 as SGHNT and CDR2 as YENEEA. V was shortened by 8 bases and J by 6 bases, with 13 bases between the two germline ends. CDR3 length equals 13 residues. In DNA form, the CDR3 reads TGTGCCAGCTCCCGGTCAGGGGCCGGGGAGCTGTTTTTT. It is translated as CASSRSGAGELFF.

By share, this clonotype counts as medium-sized. The chain employs TRBV18 and TRBJ2-1, with D uncertain. V lost 3 bases and J 4 bases, leaving 10 bases between the germline ends. CDR1 and CDR2 from the germline V gene are KGHSH and LQKENI. This CDR3 comprises 14 residues. CDR3: CASSPTGFYNEQFF. The CDR3 DNA reads TGTGCCAGCTCACCTACCGGATTTTACAATGAGCAGTTCTTC.

There are many counts of this clonotype. V and J are TRBV28 and TRBJ2-7; D is unclear. V lost 8 bases and J 4 bases, leaving 3 bases between the germline ends. Germline loops: CDR1 MDHEN, CDR2 SYDVKM. The CDR3 is made up of 9 amino acids. The CDR3 loop is CASGYEQYF. In DNA, the CDR3 is TGTGCCAGCGGGTACGAGCAGTACTTC.